This TCR beta chain was recovered during a study of cytomegalovirus exposure and HLA in healthy donors. PCR used 60 Vbeta primers and 13 Jbeta primers. Sequencing used immunoSEQ multiplex PCR; TCRdb keeps in-frame clones, though not all of them. The sample lists 200,000 to 250,000 clones, about three quarters occurring once. The CDR3 extends over 13 amino acids. Germline V lookup: CDR1 LNHNV, CDR2 YYDKDF (reference sequence). Trimming removed 3 bases from V and 7 bases from J; junction bases left unmatched: 3. As to this clone: As yet, its antigen is unknown.

Findings and limits, study-wide: CMV serostatus alone was available as immune exposure information. Later analysis identified a missense DCLRE1C variant that was linked to TCR beta V- and J-gene trimming.

The sequenced material came from PBMCs. The chain employs TRBV15 and TRBJ2-1; 7 bases are shared with TRBD2. The receptor was isolated from a boy between 10 and 17 years old in good health and CMV-seronegative. CDR3 loop: CATSSWTRNEQFF. Here the CDR3 DNA reads TGTGCCACCAGCAGTTGGACTAGAAATGAGCAGTTCTTC.